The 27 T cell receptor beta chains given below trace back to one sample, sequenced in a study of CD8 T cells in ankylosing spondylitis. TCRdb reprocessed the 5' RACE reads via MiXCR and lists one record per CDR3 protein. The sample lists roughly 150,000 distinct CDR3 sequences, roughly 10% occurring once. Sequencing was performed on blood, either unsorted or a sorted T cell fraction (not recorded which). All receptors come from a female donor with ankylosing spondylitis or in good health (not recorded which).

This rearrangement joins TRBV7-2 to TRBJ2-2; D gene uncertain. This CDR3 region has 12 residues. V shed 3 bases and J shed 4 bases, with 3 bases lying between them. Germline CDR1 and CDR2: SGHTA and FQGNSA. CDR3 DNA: TGTGCCAGCAGCTTCGTCACCGGGGAGCTGTTTTTT. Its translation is CASSFVTGELFF.

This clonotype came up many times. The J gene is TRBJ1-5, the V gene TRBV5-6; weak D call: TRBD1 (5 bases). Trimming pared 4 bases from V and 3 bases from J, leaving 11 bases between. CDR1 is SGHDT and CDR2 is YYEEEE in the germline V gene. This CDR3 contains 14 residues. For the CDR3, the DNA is TGTGCCAGCAGCCTGGGGGGGTACAATCAGCCCCAGCATTTT. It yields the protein CASSLGGYNQPQHF.

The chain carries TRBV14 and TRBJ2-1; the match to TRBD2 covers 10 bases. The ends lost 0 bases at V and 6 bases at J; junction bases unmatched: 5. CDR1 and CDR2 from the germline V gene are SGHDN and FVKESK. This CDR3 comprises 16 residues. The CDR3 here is CASSQDLSGRGNEQFF. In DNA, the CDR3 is TGTGCCAGCAGCCAAGATCTGAGCGGGAGGGGCAATGAGCAGTTCTTC.

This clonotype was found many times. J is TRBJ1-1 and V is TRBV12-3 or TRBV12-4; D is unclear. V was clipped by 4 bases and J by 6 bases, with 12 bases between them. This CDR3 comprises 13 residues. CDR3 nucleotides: TGTGCCAGCAGTTCAACCCCCGTGGCTGAAGCTTTCTTT. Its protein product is CASSSTPVAEAFF.

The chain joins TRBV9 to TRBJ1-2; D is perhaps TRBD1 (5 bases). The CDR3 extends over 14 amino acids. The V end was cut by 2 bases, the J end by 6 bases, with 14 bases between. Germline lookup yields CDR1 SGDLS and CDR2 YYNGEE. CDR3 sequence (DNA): TGTGCCAGCAGCGTTTCGCCAGGGAAGAATGGCTACACCTTC. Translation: CASSVSPGKNGYTF.

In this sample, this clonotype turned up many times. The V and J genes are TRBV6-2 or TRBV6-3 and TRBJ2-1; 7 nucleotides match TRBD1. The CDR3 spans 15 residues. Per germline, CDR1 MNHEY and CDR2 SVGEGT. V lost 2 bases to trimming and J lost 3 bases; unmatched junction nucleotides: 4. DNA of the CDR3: TGTGCCAGCAGTTACGTAGGGACAGACTACAATGAGCAGTTCTTC. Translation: CASSYVGTDYNEQFF.

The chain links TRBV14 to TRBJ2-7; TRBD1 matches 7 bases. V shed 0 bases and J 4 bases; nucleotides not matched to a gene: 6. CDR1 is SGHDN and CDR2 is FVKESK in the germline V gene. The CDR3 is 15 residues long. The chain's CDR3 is CASSQDRGSFYEQYF. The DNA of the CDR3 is TGTGCCAGCAGCCAAGACAGGGGGTCTTTTTACGAGCAGTACTTC.

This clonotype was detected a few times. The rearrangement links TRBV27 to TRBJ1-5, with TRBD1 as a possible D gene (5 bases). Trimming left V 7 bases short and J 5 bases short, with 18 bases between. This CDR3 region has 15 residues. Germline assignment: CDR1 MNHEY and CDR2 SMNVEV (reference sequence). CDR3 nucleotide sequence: TGTGCCAGCACCCCCTTTGGGGGACCTTATCAGCCCCAGCATTTT. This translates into CASTPFGGPYQPQHF.

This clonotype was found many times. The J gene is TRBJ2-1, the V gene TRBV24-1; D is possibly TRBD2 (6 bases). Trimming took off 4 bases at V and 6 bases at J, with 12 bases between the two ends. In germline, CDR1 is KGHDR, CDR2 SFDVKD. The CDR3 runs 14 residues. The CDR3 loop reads CATSEVTRPNEQFF. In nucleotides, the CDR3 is TGTGCCACCAGTGAAGTGACTAGACCCAATGAGCAGTTCTTC.

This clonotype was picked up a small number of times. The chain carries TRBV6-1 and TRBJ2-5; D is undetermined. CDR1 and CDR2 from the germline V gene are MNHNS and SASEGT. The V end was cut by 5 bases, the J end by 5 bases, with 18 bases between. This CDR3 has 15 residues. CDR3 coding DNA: TGTGCCAGCAGTCAAGATCCAGACCTGGGGGAGACCCAGTACTTC. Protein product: CASSQDPDLGETQYF.

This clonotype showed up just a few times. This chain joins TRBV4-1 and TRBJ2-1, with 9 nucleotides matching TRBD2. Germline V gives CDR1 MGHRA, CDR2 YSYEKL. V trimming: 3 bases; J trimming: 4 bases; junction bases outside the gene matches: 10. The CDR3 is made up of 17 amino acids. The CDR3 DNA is TGCGCCAGCAGCCAGTATATGACTAGCGGTAGTTACAATGAGCAGTTCTTC. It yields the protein CASSQYMTSGSYNEQFF.

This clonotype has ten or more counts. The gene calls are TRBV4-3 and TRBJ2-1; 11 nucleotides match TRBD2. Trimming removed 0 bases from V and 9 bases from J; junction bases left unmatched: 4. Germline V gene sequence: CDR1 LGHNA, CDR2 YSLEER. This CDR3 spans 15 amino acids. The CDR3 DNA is TGCGCCAGCAGCCAAGATCTAGCGGGAGGTAGTGAGCAGTTCTTC. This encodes CASSQDLAGGSEQFF.

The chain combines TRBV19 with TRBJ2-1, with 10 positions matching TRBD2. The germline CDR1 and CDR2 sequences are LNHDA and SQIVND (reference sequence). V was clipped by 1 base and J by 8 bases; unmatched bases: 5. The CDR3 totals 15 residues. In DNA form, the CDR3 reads TGTGCCAGTAGTATAGTGGCTAGCGGGAGAGATGAGCAGTTCTTC. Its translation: CASSIVASGRDEQFF.

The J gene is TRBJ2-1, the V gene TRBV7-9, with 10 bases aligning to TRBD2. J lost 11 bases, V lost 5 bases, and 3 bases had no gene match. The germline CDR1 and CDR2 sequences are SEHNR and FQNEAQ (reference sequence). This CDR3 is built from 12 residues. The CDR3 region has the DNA TGTGCCAGCAGCGGACTAGCGGACCAGCAGTTCTTC. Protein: CASSGLADQQFF.

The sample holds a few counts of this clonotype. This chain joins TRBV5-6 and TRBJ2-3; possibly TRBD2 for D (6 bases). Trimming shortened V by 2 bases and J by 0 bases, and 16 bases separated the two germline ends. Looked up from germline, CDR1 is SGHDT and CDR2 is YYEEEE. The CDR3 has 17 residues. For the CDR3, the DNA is TGTGCCAGCAGCTTTAGTACGGGAGACCTTAGCACAGATACGCAGTATTTT. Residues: CASSFSTGDLSTDTQYF.

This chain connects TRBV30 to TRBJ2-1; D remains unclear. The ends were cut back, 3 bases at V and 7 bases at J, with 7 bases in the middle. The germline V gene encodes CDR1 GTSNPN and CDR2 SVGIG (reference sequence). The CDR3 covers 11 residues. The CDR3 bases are TGTGCCTGGAGCGCTCCGAATGAGCAGTTCTTC. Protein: CAWSAPNEQFF. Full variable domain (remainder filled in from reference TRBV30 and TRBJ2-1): SQTIHQWPATLVQPVGSPLSLECTVEGTSNPNLYWYRQAAGRGLQLLFYSVGIGQISSEVPQNLSASRPQDRQFILSSKKLLLSDSGFYLCAWSAPNEQFFGPGTRLTVL.

CDR3 bases: TGTGCCTGGTCCGGGACTAGCGATACAGATACGCAGTATTTT. This translates into CAWSGTSDTDTQYF. The V call is TRBV30, the J call TRBJ2-3; 10 bases line up with TRBD2. Germline V gives CDR1 GTSNPN, CDR2 SVGIG (reference sequence). Losses at the gene ends were 5 bases for V and 3 bases for J; bases not matched to a gene: 5. This CDR3 contains 14 residues.

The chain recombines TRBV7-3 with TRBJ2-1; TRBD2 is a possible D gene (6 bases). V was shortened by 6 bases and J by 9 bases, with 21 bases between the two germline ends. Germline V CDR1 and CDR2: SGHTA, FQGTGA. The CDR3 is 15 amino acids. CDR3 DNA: TGTGCCAGCAGACTACTTAAGACTAGTCGAGTTGAGCAGTTCTTC. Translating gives CASRLLKTSRVEQFF.

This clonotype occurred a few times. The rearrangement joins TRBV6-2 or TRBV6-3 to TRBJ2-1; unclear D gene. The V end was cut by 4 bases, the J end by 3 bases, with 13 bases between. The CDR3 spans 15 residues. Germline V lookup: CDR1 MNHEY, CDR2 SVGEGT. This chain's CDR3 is CASSWSTEFYNEQFF. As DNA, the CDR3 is TGTGCCAGCAGTTGGAGCACGGAATTCTACAATGAGCAGTTCTTC.

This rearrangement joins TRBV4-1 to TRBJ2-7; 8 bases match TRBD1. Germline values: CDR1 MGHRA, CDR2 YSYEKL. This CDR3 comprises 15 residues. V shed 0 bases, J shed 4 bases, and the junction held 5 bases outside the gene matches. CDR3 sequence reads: CASSQEGGQAYEQYF. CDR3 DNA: TGCGCCAGCAGCCAAGAGGGGGGACAGGCATACGAGCAGTACTTC.

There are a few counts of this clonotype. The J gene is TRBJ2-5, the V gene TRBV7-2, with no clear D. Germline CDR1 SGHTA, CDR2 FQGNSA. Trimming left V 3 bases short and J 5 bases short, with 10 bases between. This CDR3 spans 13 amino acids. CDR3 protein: CASSFAPEETQYF. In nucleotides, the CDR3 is TGTGCCAGCAGCTTTGCGCCAGAGGAGACCCAGTACTTC. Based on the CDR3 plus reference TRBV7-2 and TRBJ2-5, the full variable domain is GAGVSQSPSNKVTEKGKDVELRCDPISGHTALYWYRQSLGQGLEFLIYFQGNSAPDKSGLPSDRFSAERTGGSVSTLTIQRTQQEDSAVYLCASSFAPEETQYFGPGTRLLVL.

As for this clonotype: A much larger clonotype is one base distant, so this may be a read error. CDR3 residues: CATCEGQGWDNEQFF. The CDR3, as DNA: TGTGCCACCTGTGAGGGACAGGGATGGGACAATGAGCAGTTCTTC. V usage is TRBV24-1 and J usage is TRBJ2-1; 9 bases map to TRBD1. The CDR3 sequence is 15 residues long. The germline V gene encodes CDR1 KGHDR and CDR2 SFDVKD.

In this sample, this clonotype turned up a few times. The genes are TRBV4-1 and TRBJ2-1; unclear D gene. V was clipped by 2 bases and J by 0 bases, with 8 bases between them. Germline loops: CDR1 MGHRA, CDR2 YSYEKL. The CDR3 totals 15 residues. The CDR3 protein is CASSQQVNSYNEQFF. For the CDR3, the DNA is TGCGCCAGCAGCCAACAGGTTAACTCCTACAATGAGCAGTTCTTC.

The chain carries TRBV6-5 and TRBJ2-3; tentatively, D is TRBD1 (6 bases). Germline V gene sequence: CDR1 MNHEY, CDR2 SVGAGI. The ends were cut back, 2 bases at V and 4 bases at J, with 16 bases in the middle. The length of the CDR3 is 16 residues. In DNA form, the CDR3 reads TGTGCCAGCAGTTACCATCCCACAGGGTCGGCAGATACGCAGTATTTT. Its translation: CASSYHPTGSADTQYF.

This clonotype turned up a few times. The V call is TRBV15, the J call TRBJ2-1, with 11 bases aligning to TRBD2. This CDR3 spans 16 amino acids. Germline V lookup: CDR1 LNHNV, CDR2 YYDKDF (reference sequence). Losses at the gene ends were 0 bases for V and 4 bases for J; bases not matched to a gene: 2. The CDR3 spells CATSRETSGGYNEQFF. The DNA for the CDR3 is TGTGCCACCAGCAGAGAAACTAGCGGGGGTTACAATGAGCAGTTCTTC.

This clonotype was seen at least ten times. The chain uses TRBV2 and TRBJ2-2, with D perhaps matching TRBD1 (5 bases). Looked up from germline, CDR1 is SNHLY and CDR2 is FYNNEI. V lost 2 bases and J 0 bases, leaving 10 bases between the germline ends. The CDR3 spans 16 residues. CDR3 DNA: TGTGCCAGCAGTGAAACTCAGGGCGCGAACACCGGGGAGCTGTTTTTT. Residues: CASSETQGANTGELFF.

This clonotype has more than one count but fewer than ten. DNA for the CDR3: TGCAGCGCCGCCGGGCGTGAGCAGTTCTTC. As protein: CSAAGREQFF. The chain is built from TRBV29-1 and TRBJ2-1; D unresolved. The CDR3 is 10 amino acids. Germline V gene data show CDR1 as SQVTM and CDR2 as ANQGSEA. Between the trimmed V and J ends, which lost 7 bases and 9 bases, there was a span of 10 bases.